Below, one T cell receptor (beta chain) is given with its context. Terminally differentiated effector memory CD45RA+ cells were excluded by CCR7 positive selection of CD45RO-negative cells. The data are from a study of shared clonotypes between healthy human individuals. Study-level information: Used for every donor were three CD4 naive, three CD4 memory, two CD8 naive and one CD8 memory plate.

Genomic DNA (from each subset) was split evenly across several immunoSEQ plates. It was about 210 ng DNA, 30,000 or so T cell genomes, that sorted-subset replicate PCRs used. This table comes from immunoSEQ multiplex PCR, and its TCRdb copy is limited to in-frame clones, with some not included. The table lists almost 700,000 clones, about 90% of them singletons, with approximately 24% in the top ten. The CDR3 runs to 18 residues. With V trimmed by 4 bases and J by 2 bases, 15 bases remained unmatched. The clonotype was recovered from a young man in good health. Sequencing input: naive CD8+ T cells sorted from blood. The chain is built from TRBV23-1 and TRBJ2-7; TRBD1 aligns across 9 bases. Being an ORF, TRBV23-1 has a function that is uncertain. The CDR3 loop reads CASSRPGQGPIRAYEQYF. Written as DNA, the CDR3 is TGCGCCAGCAGTCGACCGGGACAGGGTCCCATCCGCGCCTACGAGCAGTACTTC.